Each of the 17 T cell receptor beta chains below was sequenced from the same sample in a study of shared clonotypes between healthy human individuals. Assay used: immunoSEQ multiplex PCR; TCRdb lists only in-frame clones, some missing. The data show 850,000 to 1,100,000 clones, approximately 77% seen once. The sequencing input was memory CD4+ T cells from PBMCs. Subset meaning: CD45RA-negative fraction. The receptor set was obtained from a man between 18 and 29 years old in good health. Some clones in this sample may be carry-over from other donors' samples.

This clone was recorded a few times. The genes are TRBV4-2 and TRBJ2-3; D is uncertain. This CDR3 region has 17 residues. Trimming stripped 3 bases from V and 4 bases from J, with 20 bases between. Germline V gene lookup returns CDR1 LGHNA and CDR2 YNFKEQ. Here the CDR3 reads CASSQDGRFRTADTQYF. The CDR3 region has the DNA TGTGCCAGCAGCCAGGACGGCAGGTTCAGAACGGCAGATACGCAGTATTTT.

V gene TRBV25-1 combines with J gene TRBJ2-7; no clear D gene. The CDR3 loop spans 15 amino acids. Trimming took 5 bases from V and 2 from J, leaving 16 bases between them. The germline V gene has CDR1 MGHDK and CDR2 SYGVNS. The DNA of the CDR3 is TGTGCCAGCAGTCCCGGACCCCTTCGGGCCTACGAGCAGTACTTC. Protein: CASSPGPLRAYEQYF.

This chain uses TRBV19 with TRBJ1-5; tentatively, D is TRBD1 (6 bases). CDR1 LNHDA and CDR2 SQIVND come from the germline V gene (reference sequence). The V and J ends lost 3 bases and 6 bases respectively, with 24 bases between them. The CDR3 has 18 residues. The CDR3 coding sequence is TGTGCCAGTAGTATTAATCCTAATCGAGGGGGGATGGTTCAGCCCCAGCATTTT. Translated, it gives CASSINPNRGGMVQPQHF.

This clone was seen only once. The DNA for the CDR3 is TGCGCCAGCAGCTCTCGCTTAGGCAGTGGAGTCATTCAGTACTTC. Amino acids: CASSSRLGSGVIQYF. The chain joins TRBV5-1 to TRBJ2-4, with D hard to call. This CDR3 is 15 amino acids long. V was trimmed by 3 bases and J by 9 bases, leaving 19 bases between them. Germline V gives CDR1 SGHRS, CDR2 YFSETQ.

This chain connects TRBV7-6 to TRBJ2-5; D possibly uses TRBD1 or TRBD2 (5 bases each). Germline lookup yields CDR1 SGHVS and CDR2 FNYEAQ. The CDR3 is 16 amino acids. The ends were cut back, 2 bases at V and 0 bases at J, with 13 bases in the middle. For the CDR3, the DNA is TGTGCCAGCAGCTTATTCGAGGGGCCCTACCAAGAGACCCAGTACTTC. The encoded protein is CASSLFEGPYQETQYF.

The CDR3 loop reads CASSQDIPEGVPSYEQYF. The CDR3, as DNA: TGTGCCAGCAGCCAAGATATCCCAGAGGGGGTTCCCTCCTACGAGCAGTACTTC. J is TRBJ2-5 and V is TRBV4-2; the D gene is possibly TRBD1 (6 bases). Gene TRBJ2-7 matches the end of the DNA better, so the J call may be wrong. This CDR3 region has 18 residues. The germline CDR1 and CDR2 sequences are LGHNA and YNFKEQ.

This CDR3 reads CASSGGSSQHF. CDR3 nucleotide sequence: TGTGCCAGCAGTGGTGGATCTTCCCAGCATTTT. This chain connects TRBV2 to TRBJ1-5, with no clear D. CDR1 is SNHLY and CDR2 is FYNNEI in the germline V gene. The CDR3 spans 11 residues. V was pared by 4 bases and J by 11 bases, with 9 bases between.

The chain combines TRBV5-6 with TRBJ1-2, with D possibly matching TRBD1 (5 bases). Trimming shortened V by 0 bases and J by 4 bases, and 16 bases separated the two germline ends. The germline V gene encodes CDR1 SGHDT and CDR2 YYEEEE. The CDR3 loop spans 16 amino acids. The CDR3 region is CASSLAGNRGTYGYTF. In DNA, the CDR3 is TGTGCCAGCAGCTTGGCCGGAAATCGGGGGACCTATGGCTACACCTTC.

The chain joins TRBV27 to TRBJ1-2; D remains ambiguous. CDR1 MNHEY and CDR2 SMNVEV come from the germline V gene (reference sequence). This CDR3 spans 14 amino acids. The V end was cut by 4 bases, the J end by 6 bases, with 15 bases between. CDR3 loop: CASSYSTMVDGYTF. DNA for the CDR3: TGTGCCAGCAGTTATTCGACGATGGTGGATGGCTACACCTTC.

As DNA, the CDR3 is TGTGCCAGCAGCTTAGTGGCAGGGCATCGCACCGGGGAGCTGTTTTTT. It yields the protein CASSLVAGHRTGELFF. This chain uses TRBV7-8 with TRBJ2-2; possibly TRBD1 for D (5 bases). The V and J ends lost 1 base and 4 bases respectively, with 13 bases between them. CDR1 SGHVS and CDR2 FQNEAQ come from the germline V gene. The CDR3 has 16 amino acids. Combining the CDR3 with reference TRBV7-8 and TRBJ2-2 gives the whole variable domain GAGVSQSPRYKVAKRGQDVALRCDPISGHVSLFWYQQALGQGPEFLTYFQNEAQLDKSGLPSDRFFAERPEGSVSTLKIQRTQQEDSAVYLCASSLVAGHRTGELFFGEGSRLTVL.

This clone was counted only a few times. Different DNA sequences within this sample yield the same CDR3. The CDR3 DNA sequence: TGTGCCAGCTCACCACCGGGACAGGGGGGCGAAAAACTGTTTTTT. It yields the protein CASSPPGQGGEKLFF. The J gene is TRBJ1-4, the V gene TRBV18; TRBD1 matches at 11 bases. The CDR3 runs to 15 residues. CDR1 and CDR2 (germline): KGHSH, LQKENI. V was pared by 0 bases and J by 8 bases, with 2 bases of the junction left unmatched.

The chain recombines TRBV28 with TRBJ1-3; D remains unclear. CDR3 length equals 13 residues. Germline assignment: CDR1 MDHEN and CDR2 SYDVKM. With 7 bases removed from V and 0 bases from J, the gap between germline ends came to 7 bases. Written as DNA, the CDR3 is TGTGCCAGCAACCGGGGCTCTGGAAACACCATATATTTT. Residues: CASNRGSGNTIYF. Full variable domain (rest looked up from reference TRBV28 and TRBJ1-3): DVKVTQSSRYLVKRTGEKVFLECVQDMDHENMFWYRQDPGLGLRLIYFSYDVKMKEKGDIPEGYSVSREKKERFSLILESASTNQTSMYLCASNRGSGNTIYFGEGSWLTVV.

V and J are TRBV15 and TRBJ2-7; 11 bases fit TRBD2. V gave up 1 base and J gave up 3 bases; unmatched junction bases: 2. Germline V gene data show CDR1 as LNHNV and CDR2 as YYDKDF (reference sequence). This CDR3 region has 15 residues. The CDR3 protein is CATSRVAGGGYEQYF. CDR3 nucleotides: TGTGCCACCAGCAGAGTAGCGGGAGGGGGCTACGAGCAGTACTTC.

This chain uses TRBV6-6 with TRBJ2-2; unclear D gene. This CDR3 has 14 amino acids. Germline CDR1 reads MNHNY; CDR2 reads SVGAGI (reference sequence). Between the trimmed V and J ends, which lost 0 bases and 4 bases, there was a span of 6 bases. In DNA, the CDR3 is TGTGCCAGCAGTTACTCGTCAACCACCGGGGAGCTGTTTTTT. It specifies CASSYSSTTGELFF.

This clone was counted many times. The CDR3 region is CASSPAPLNTGELFF. Written as DNA, the CDR3 is TGTGCCAGCAGTCCCGCACCTTTGAACACCGGGGAGCTGTTTTTT. The chain employs TRBV28 and TRBJ2-2; D call uncertain. The length of the CDR3 is 15 residues. CDR1 and CDR2 from the germline V gene are MDHEN and SYDVKM. V was shortened by 5 bases and J by 1 base, with 11 bases between the two germline ends.

The J gene is TRBJ2-2, the V gene TRBV12-5; TRBD1 or TRBD2 may be the D gene (5 bases each). The V gene lost 1 base and the J gene lost 4 bases, with 10 bases spanning the gap. The CDR3 is 15 residues long. Germline V gene lookup returns CDR1 LGHNT and CDR2 FRNRAP. The CDR3 DNA follows: TGTGCTAGTGGTTTGGAGGGGACGGTCACCGGGGAGCTGTTTTTT. It is translated as CASGLEGTVTGELFF.

The J gene is TRBJ2-5, the V gene TRBV11-2; 9 bases match TRBD2. Germline V lookup: CDR1 SGHAT, CDR2 FQNNGV. Losses at the gene ends were 1 base for V and 5 bases for J; bases not matched to a gene: 8. CDR3 length equals 16 residues. The CDR3 spells CASSLAAGGLGETQYF. The CDR3 DNA reads TGTGCCAGCAGCTTAGCGGCGGGAGGGCTTGGTGAGACCCAGTACTTC.